What follows describes a single TCR beta chain. This sample was taken from a study of blood T cell repertoires in COVID-19. Clones were sequenced by immunoSEQ multiplex PCR, and TCRdb holds only the in-frame ones, with some missing. This sample has 230,000 or so clones; about 80% occur once, and the top ten carry about 3%. Per the germline V gene, CDR1 is SGHRS and CDR2 is YFSETQ. CDR3 size: 16 residues. The V end was cut by 0 bases, the J end by 3 bases, with 12 bases between. The V gene is TRBV5-1, the J gene TRBJ1-4; D is perhaps TRBD1 (5 bases). The TCR originated in a man in his forties or fifties who had recovered from COVID-19. Sequencing was carried out using PBMCs or T cells enriched from blood (not recorded which). The CDR3 DNA follows: TGCGCCAGCAGCTTGGCCCCTCAGGGCGCTAATGAAAAACTGTTTTTT. Translating it yields CASSLAPQGANEKLFF.